The table lists the clone carrying this T cell receptor beta chain with a count of one. Its antigen is undetermined. Germline V gene data show CDR1 as SGHRS and CDR2 as YFSETQ. CDR3 length: 16 residues. V lost 0 bases to trimming and J lost 1 base; unmatched junction nucleotides: 6. The entry originates in a study of cytomegalovirus exposure and HLA in healthy donors. Whole-study context: Earlier work reported 100 million to 130 million unique TCR beta sequences from 150 million to 200 million T cells. Study-wide results and limits: Later on, an analysis showed TCR association rates differing by HLA locus, with DRB1 the most and HLA-C the fewest.

The PCR made use of 60 Vbeta and 13 Jbeta primers. As handled by the study authors: In a later analysis, 79 million or so unique TCR beta chains included roughly 11 million shared by two or more donors. The data were produced by immunoSEQ multiplex PCR, yet TCRdb's version contains in-frame clones alone and is incomplete. The V and J calls and clone size were taken over from that table, and D and trimming were inferred from the DNA. This sample has under 200,000 clones, with over 70% found just once. The clonotype comes from a woman aged 45-65 years in good health and CMV-seronegative. The sample comprised PBMCs. The chain has TRBV5-1 and TRBJ2-5; 7 bases are shared with TRBD2. CDR3 sequence (DNA): TGCGCCAGCAGCTTGGCGTCTAGCGGAGCCCAAGAGACCCAGTACTTC. It translates to CASSLASSGAQETQYF.